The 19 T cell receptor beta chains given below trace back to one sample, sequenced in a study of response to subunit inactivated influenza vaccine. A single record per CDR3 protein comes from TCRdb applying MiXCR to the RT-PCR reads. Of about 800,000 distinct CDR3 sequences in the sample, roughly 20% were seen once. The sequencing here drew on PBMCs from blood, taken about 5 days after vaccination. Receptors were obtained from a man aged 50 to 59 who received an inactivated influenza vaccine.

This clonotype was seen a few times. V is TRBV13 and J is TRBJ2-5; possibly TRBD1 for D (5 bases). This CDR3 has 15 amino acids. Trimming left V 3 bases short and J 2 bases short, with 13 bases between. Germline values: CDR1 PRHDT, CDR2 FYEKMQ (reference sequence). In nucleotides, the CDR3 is TGTGCCAGCAGCTTGCTTGGACAAGAACAAGAGACCCAGTACTTC. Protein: CASSLLGQEQETQYF.

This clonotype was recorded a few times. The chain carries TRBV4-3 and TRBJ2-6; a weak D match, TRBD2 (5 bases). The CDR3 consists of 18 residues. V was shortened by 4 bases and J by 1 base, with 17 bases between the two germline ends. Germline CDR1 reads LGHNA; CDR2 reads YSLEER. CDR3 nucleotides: TGCGCCAGCAGCCCTCGAGGGCTAGAGTGGTCTGGGGCCAACGTCCTGACTTTC. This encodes CASSPRGLEWSGANVLTF.

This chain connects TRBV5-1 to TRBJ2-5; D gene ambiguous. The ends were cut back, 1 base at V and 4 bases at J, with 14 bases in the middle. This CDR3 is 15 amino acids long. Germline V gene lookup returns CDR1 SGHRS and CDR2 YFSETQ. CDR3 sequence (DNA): TGCGCCAGCAGCTTGCCTCTGGGAAGTGGAGAGACCCAGTACTTC. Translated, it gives CASSLPLGSGETQYF.

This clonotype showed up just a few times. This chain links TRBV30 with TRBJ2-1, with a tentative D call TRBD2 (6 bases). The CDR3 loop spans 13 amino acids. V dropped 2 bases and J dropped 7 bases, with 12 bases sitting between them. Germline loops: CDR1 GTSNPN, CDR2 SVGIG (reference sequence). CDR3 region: CAWSLGGYNEQFF. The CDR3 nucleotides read TGTGCCTGGAGTTTGGGGGGATATAATGAGCAGTTCTTC.

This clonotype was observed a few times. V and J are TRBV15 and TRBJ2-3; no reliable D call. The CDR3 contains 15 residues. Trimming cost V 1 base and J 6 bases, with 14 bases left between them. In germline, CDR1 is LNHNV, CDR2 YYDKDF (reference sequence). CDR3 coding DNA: TGTGCCACCAGCAGAGGCGGCTTGGTTGAGGATACGCAGTATTTT. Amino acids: CATSRGGLVEDTQYF.

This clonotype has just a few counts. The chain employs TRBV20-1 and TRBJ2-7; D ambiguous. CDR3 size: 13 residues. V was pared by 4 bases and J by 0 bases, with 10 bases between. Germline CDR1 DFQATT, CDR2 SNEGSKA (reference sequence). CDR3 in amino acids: CSATTQGSYEQYF. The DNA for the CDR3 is TGCAGTGCTACTACCCAAGGCTCCTACGAGCAGTACTTC.

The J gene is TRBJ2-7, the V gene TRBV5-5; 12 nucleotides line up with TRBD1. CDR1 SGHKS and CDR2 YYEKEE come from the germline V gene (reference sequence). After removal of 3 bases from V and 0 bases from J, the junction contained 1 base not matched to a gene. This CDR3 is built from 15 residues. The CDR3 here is CASSSGQGASYEQYF. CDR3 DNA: TGTGCCAGCAGCTCGGGACAGGGGGCCTCCTACGAGCAGTACTTC.

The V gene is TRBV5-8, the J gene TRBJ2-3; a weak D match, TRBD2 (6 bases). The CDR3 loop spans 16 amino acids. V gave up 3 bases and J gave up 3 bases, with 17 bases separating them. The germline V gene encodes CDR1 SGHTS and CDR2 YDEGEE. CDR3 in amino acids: CASSSLWDSGTDTQYF. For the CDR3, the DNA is TGTGCCAGCAGCTCCCTCTGGGACTCGGGGACAGATACGCAGTATTTT.

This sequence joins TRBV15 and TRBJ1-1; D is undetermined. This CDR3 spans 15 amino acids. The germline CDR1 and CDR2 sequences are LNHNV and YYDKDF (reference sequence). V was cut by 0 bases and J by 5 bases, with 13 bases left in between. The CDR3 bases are TGTGCCACCAGCAGAGATGGCAGGACTGGGACTGAAGCTTTCTTT. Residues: CATSRDGRTGTEAFF.

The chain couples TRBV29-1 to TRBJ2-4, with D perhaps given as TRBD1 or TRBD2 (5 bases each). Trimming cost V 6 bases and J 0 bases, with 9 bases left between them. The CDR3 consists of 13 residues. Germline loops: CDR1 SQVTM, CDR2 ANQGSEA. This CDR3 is CSVGTVAKNIQYF. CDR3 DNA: TGCAGCGTGGGGACGGTAGCCAAAAACATTCAGTACTTC.

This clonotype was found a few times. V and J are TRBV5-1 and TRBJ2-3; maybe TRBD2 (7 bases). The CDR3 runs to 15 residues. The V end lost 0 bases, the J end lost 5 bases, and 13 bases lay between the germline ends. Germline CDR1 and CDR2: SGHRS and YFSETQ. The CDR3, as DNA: TGCGCCAGCAGCTTGGACGGGGGGCCGCAAGATACGCAGTATTTT. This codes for CASSLDGGPQDTQYF.

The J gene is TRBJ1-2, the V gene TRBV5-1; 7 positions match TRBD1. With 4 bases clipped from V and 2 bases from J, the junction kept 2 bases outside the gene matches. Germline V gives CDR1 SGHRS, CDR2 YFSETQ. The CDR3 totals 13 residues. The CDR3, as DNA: TGCGCCAGCAGCATGGGACAGAACTATGGCTACACCTTC. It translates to CASSMGQNYGYTF.

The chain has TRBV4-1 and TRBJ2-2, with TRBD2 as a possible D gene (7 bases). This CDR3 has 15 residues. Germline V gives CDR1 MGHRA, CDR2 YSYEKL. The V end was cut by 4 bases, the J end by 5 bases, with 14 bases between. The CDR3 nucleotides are TGCGCCAGCAGCCCGGAGGGGGGGTATACCGGGGAGCTGTTTTTT. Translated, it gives CASSPEGGYTGELFF.

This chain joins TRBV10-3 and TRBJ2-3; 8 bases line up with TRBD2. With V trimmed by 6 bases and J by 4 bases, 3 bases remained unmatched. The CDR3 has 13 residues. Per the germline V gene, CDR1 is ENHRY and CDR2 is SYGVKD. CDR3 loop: CAISGGASDTQYF. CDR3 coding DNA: TGTGCCATCAGCGGGGGGGCCTCAGATACGCAGTATTTT.

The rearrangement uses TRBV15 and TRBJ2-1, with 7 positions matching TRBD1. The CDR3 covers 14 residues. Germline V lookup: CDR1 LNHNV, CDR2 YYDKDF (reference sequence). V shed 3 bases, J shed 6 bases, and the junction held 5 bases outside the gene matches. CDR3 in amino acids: CATSSYRGSNEQFF. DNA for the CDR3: TGTGCCACCAGCAGCTACAGGGGTAGCAATGAGCAGTTCTTC.

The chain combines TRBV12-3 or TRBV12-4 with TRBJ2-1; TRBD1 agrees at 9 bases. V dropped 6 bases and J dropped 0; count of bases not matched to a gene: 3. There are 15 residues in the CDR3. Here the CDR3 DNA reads TGTGCCAGCAGAGGACAGGGGAGCTCCTACAATGAGCAGTTCTTC. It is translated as CASRGQGSSYNEQFF.

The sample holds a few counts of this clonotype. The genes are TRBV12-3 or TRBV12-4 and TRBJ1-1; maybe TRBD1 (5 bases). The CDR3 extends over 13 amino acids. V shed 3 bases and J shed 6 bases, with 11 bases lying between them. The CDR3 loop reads CASSFGGRAEAFF. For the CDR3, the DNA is TGTGCCAGCAGTTTTGGGGGAAGGGCTGAAGCTTTCTTT.

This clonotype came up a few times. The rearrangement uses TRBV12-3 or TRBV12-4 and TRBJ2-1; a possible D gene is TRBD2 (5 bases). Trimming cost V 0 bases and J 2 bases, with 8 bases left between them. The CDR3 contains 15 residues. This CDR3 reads CASSLAGRPYNEQFF. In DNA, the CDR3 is TGTGCCAGCAGTTTAGCGGGGAGACCCTACAATGAGCAGTTCTTC.

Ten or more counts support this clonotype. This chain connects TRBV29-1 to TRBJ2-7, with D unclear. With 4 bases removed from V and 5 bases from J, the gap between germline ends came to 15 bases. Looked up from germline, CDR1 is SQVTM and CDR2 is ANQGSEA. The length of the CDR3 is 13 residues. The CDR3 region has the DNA TGCAGCGTTGGACAAGGTTTAGACAACGAGCAGTACTTC. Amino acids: CSVGQGLDNEQYF.